This T cell receptor beta chain was profiled in a study of patients and donors after allogeneic stem cell transplantation. TCRdb recomputed calls from the RT-PCR reads with MiXCR, one row per CDR3 protein. In the table there are 70,000 to 85,000 distinct CDR3 sequences, 26% of which are singletons. The germline V and J ends were trimmed by 2 bases and 6 bases, with 5 bases remaining between them. Germline lookup yields CDR1 MNHEY and CDR2 SVGEGT. The CDR3 extends over 12 amino acids. The sequenced sample was blood, either unsorted or a sorted T cell fraction (not recorded which). This sequence joins TRBV6-2 or TRBV6-3 and TRBJ2-1; no reliable D call. The clonotype was recovered from a human donor who was either an allogeneic HSCT recipient or a stem cell or donor lymphocyte infusion donor (not recorded which). It is not recorded whose cells these are; they may come from a transplant donor. The CDR3 sequence: CASSYSRNEQFF. CDR3 bases: TGTGCCAGCAGTTACAGCCGCAATGAGCAGTTCTTC.